This is a list of T cell receptor beta chains from one sample in a study of shared clonotypes between healthy human individuals. Profiled with immunoSEQ multiplex PCR; TCRdb holds only in-frame clones, not every one. The sample includes just over 2,000,000 clones, roughly 94% seen only once; the top ten take more than 0.1%. Material: naive CD4+ T cells sorted from blood. Receptor source: a man aged 18 to 29 in good health. Each CDR3 is given with its conserved first and last residue. A D gene is named only where the DNA matches it firmly. Only part of the rows carry a size: once, few, many, or a class if the clone is expanded.

clone_size: -
j_call: TRBJ1-4
v_call: TRBV10-1
d_call: -
cdr3_nt: TGCGCCAGCAGTGTCGAGAATGAAAAACTGTTTTTT
cdr3_aa: CASSVENEKLFF

clone_size: -
j_call: TRBJ2-4
v_call: TRBV4-1
d_call: TRBD1
cdr3_nt: TGCGCCAGCAGCCATCCCCGACAGGGGGCACAGTACTTC
cdr3_aa: CASSHPRQGAQYF

clone_size: -
j_call: TRBJ2-7
v_call: TRBV19
d_call: TRBD1
cdr3_nt: TGTGCCAGTAGTCCACGGACAGGGGAGTACGAGCAGTACTTC
cdr3_aa: CASSPRTGEYEQYF

clone_size: -
j_call: TRBJ1-2
v_call: TRBV5-1
d_call: -
cdr3_nt: TGCGCCAGCAGCTCGCAAGGGTCAGGGTATGGCTACACCTTC
cdr3_aa: CASSSQGSGYGYTF

clone_size: -
j_call: TRBJ2-3
v_call: TRBV4-3
d_call: TRBD2
cdr3_nt: TGCGCCAGCAGCCAAGATTTAGGGACTAGCGGGAGGTGGGCAGATACGCAGTATTTT
cdr3_aa: CASSQDLGTSGRWADTQYF

clone_size: -
j_call: TRBJ1-1
v_call: TRBV9
d_call: TRBD1
cdr3_nt: TGTGCCAGCGGCCCCGGGACAGCTTTTCTCTCTGAAGCTTTCTTT
cdr3_aa: CASGPGTAFLSEAFF

clone_size: -
j_call: TRBJ2-5
v_call: TRBV11-2
d_call: -
cdr3_nt: TGTGCCAGCAGCTTGGGGACACGGCTTGATCAAGGGACCCAGTACTTC
cdr3_aa: CASSLGTRLDQGTQYF

clone_size: -
j_call: TRBJ2-6
v_call: TRBV12-1
d_call: -
cdr3_nt: TGTGCCAGCAGCCACAGGAGATCCTCTGGGGCCAACGTCCTGACTTTC
cdr3_aa: CASSHRRSSGANVLTF

clone_size: -
j_call: TRBJ2-2
v_call: TRBV29-1
d_call: TRBD1
cdr3_nt: TGCAGCGTTGGTAGGGACAGGGGTACCGGGGAGCTGTTTTTT
cdr3_aa: CSVGRDRGTGELFF

clone_size: -
j_call: TRBJ2-1
v_call: TRBV5-1
d_call: -
cdr3_nt: TGCGCCAGCAGCTTGGATTTAGTGGGGAATGAGCAGTTCTTC
cdr3_aa: CASSLDLVGNEQFF

clone_size: -
j_call: TRBJ2-7
v_call: TRBV27
d_call: TRBD2
cdr3_nt: TGTGCCAGCAGTCAATTTGGACTAGCGGATTCCTACGAGCAGTACTTC
cdr3_aa: CASSQFGLADSYEQYF

clone_size: -
j_call: TRBJ2-7
v_call: TRBV5-6
d_call: -
cdr3_nt: TGTGCCAGCAGCGGCGGCAGTAGGTACGAGCAGTACTTC
cdr3_aa: CASSGGSRYEQYF

clone_size: -
j_call: TRBJ1-5
v_call: TRBV6-6
d_call: -
cdr3_nt: TGTGCCAGCAGTTACTCCCGGACAGTTAACAATCAGCCCCAGCATTTT
cdr3_aa: CASSYSRTVNNQPQHF

clone_size: -
j_call: TRBJ1-3
v_call: TRBV11-2
d_call: -
cdr3_nt: TGTGCCAGCAGCCCTGGAGGAAACACCATATATTTT
cdr3_aa: CASSPGGNTIYF

clone_size: -
j_call: TRBJ2-1
v_call: TRBV30
d_call: TRBD2
cdr3_nt: TGTGCCTGGGACAAAACCAGGACTAGCGGGAGTATTAATGAGCAGTTCTTC
cdr3_aa: CAWDKTRTSGSINEQFF

clone_size: -
j_call: TRBJ2-5
v_call: TRBV7-9
d_call: -
cdr3_nt: TGTGCCAGCAGTTCTGAGGGGATATTAAAACCCCTTGACTTC
cdr3_aa: CASSSEGILKPLDF

clone_size: -
j_call: TRBJ1-6
v_call: TRBV2
d_call: -
cdr3_nt: TGTGCCAGCAGTGAACTGGGAGATTCACCCCTCCACTTT
cdr3_aa: CASSELGDSPLHF

clone_size: -
j_call: TRBJ1-1
v_call: TRBV6-5
d_call: -
cdr3_nt: TGTGCCAGCAGTCGCGACTCAAACACTGAAGCTTTCTTT
cdr3_aa: CASSRDSNTEAFF

clone_size: -
j_call: TRBJ2-1
v_call: TRBV11-2
d_call: -
cdr3_nt: TGTGCCAGCAGCTTAGCCCTCTACAATGAGCAGTTCTTC
cdr3_aa: CASSLALYNEQFF

clone_size: -
j_call: TRBJ1-1
v_call: TRBV28
d_call: TRBD1
cdr3_nt: TGTGCCAGCAGCCCCCGACAGGGGCAAAGGTTTGAAGCTTTCTTT
cdr3_aa: CASSPRQGQRFEAFF

clone_size: -
j_call: TRBJ2-3
v_call: TRBV5-1
d_call: -
cdr3_nt: TGCGCCAGCAGACTCGGTGGGGGGAGCACAGATACGCAGTATTTT
cdr3_aa: CASRLGGGSTDTQYF

clone_size: -
j_call: TRBJ2-5
v_call: TRBV2
d_call: TRBD2
cdr3_nt: TGTGCCAGCGAACTAGCGGAGACCCAGTACTTC
cdr3_aa: CASELAETQYF

clone_size: -
j_call: TRBJ2-2
v_call: TRBV9
d_call: -
cdr3_nt: TGTGCCAGCAGCGTACAGGGCCTTAACACCGGGGAGCTGTTTTTT
cdr3_aa: CASSVQGLNTGELFF

clone_size: -
j_call: TRBJ1-4
v_call: TRBV2
d_call: -
cdr3_nt: TGTGCCAGCACCGGGTCCGGTAAAACTAATGAAAAACTGTTTTTT
cdr3_aa: CASTGSGKTNEKLFF

clone_size: -
j_call: TRBJ2-2
v_call: TRBV30
d_call: TRBD1
cdr3_nt: TGTGCCTGGAGGGGGACAGGGAACACCGGGGAGCTGTTTTTT
cdr3_aa: CAWRGTGNTGELFF

clone_size: -
j_call: TRBJ2-3
v_call: TRBV5-6
d_call: TRBD2
cdr3_nt: TGTGCCAGCAGCCTGGGACTAGCGACAGGGGATACGCAGTATTTT
cdr3_aa: CASSLGLATGDTQYF

clone_size: -
j_call: TRBJ2-3
v_call: TRBV6-6
d_call: -
cdr3_nt: TGTGCCAGCAGTTACTTCCAGGCCAGCACAGATACGCAGTATTTT
cdr3_aa: CASSYFQASTDTQYF

clone_size: -
j_call: TRBJ1-5
v_call: TRBV5-1
d_call: TRBD1
cdr3_nt: TGCGCCAGCAGCCTCAGACAGGGCAGTCATCAGCCCCAGCATTTT
cdr3_aa: CASSLRQGSHQPQHF

clone_size: -
j_call: TRBJ2-7
v_call: TRBV28
d_call: TRBD1
cdr3_nt: TGTGCCAGCAGACCGGGACAGGGAACTTACTACGAGCAGTACTTC
cdr3_aa: CASRPGQGTYYEQYF

clone_size: -
j_call: TRBJ2-2
v_call: TRBV18
d_call: TRBD1
cdr3_nt: TGTGCCAGCTCACGAGGACAGGGGGACAGCGGGGAGCTGTTTTTT
cdr3_aa: CASSRGQGDSGELFF

clone_size: once
j_call: TRBJ1-1
v_call: TRBV19
d_call: -
cdr3_nt: TGTGCCAGTACCTCCGGAGGTGGGAACACTGAAGCTTTCTTT
cdr3_aa: CASTSGGGNTEAFF

clone_size: -
j_call: TRBJ2-5
v_call: TRBV4-1
d_call: TRBD2
cdr3_nt: TGCGCCAGCAGCCAAGATGTGGCGGGAGTAGGTGAGACCCAGTACTTC
cdr3_aa: CASSQDVAGVGETQYF

clone_size: -
j_call: TRBJ2-5
v_call: TRBV30
d_call: TRBD2
cdr3_nt: TGTGCCTGGAGCCCCCGGACTAGCGGGAGGAAGACCCAGTACTTC
cdr3_aa: CAWSPRTSGRKTQYF

clone_size: -
j_call: TRBJ2-5
v_call: TRBV5-1
d_call: -
cdr3_nt: TGCGCCAGCAGCTTTCCCGACCCTCGGGAGACCCAGTACTTC
cdr3_aa: CASSFPDPRETQYF

clone_size: -
j_call: TRBJ1-6
v_call: TRBV30
d_call: -
cdr3_nt: TGTGCCTGGAGTGTACTTAGACAGAATAATTCACCCCTCCACTTT
cdr3_aa: CAWSVLRQNNSPLHF

clone_size: -
j_call: TRBJ1-6
v_call: TRBV11-2
d_call: TRBD1
cdr3_nt: TGTGCCAGCAGCGTAGGCCGACCGGGACAGGGGAATTCACCCCTCCACTTT
cdr3_aa: CASSVGRPGQGNSPLHF

clone_size: -
j_call: TRBJ2-7
v_call: TRBV6-1
d_call: -
cdr3_nt: TGTGCCAGCAGTGAGTGGCAGGGGATTTTCTACGAGCAGTACTTC
cdr3_aa: CASSEWQGIFYEQYF

clone_size: -
j_call: TRBJ1-3
v_call: TRBV29-1
d_call: TRBD1
cdr3_nt: TGCAGCGTTGTACAGGGGGCGCTTGGAAACACCATATATTTT
cdr3_aa: CSVVQGALGNTIYF

clone_size: once
j_call: TRBJ2-3
v_call: TRBV21-1
d_call: -
cdr3_nt: TGTGCCAGCAGCAAGAACAAACCTAGCACAGATACGCAGTATTTT
cdr3_aa: CASSKNKPSTDTQYF

clone_size: -
j_call: TRBJ2-5
v_call: TRBV6-6
d_call: -
cdr3_nt: TGTGCCAGCAGGGACGGGGGAGGAGAGACCCAGTACTTC
cdr3_aa: CASRDGGGETQYF

clone_size: -
j_call: TRBJ1-3
v_call: TRBV5-1
d_call: -
cdr3_nt: TGCGCCAGCAGCCCAACAGGAATCTCTGGAAACACCATATATTTT
cdr3_aa: CASSPTGISGNTIYF

clone_size: -
j_call: TRBJ1-2
v_call: TRBV6-6
d_call: TRBD1
cdr3_nt: TGTGCCAGCAGTCCCCGCGGAGGGGGCGCGTCTGATGGCTACACCTTC
cdr3_aa: CASSPRGGGASDGYTF

clone_size: -
j_call: TRBJ2-7
v_call: TRBV9
d_call: -
cdr3_nt: TGTGCCAGCAGCGTAGGAGGTACTAACTCCTACGAGCAGTACTTC
cdr3_aa: CASSVGGTNSYEQYF

clone_size: -
j_call: TRBJ1-2
v_call: TRBV12-5
d_call: -
cdr3_nt: TGTGCTAGTGGTTTGGTAATTAACAGGGCAAACTATGGCTACACCTTC
cdr3_aa: CASGLVINRANYGYTF

clone_size: -
j_call: TRBJ2-1
v_call: TRBV29-1
d_call: TRBD1
cdr3_nt: TGCAGCGTGGGGGACAGGGGCTTCTCCTACAATGAGCAGTTCTTC
cdr3_aa: CSVGDRGFSYNEQFF

clone_size: -
j_call: TRBJ1-4
v_call: TRBV7-8
d_call: -
cdr3_nt: TGTGCCAGCAGCTTTAGCACACCTAATGAAAAACTGTTTTTT
cdr3_aa: CASSFSTPNEKLFF